The 21 T cell receptor beta chains in this list originate from one sample, sequenced in a study of early T cells in non-severe SARS-CoV-2 infection. Each CDR3 protein is one row after TCRdb ran MiXCR on the 5' RACE reads. This table has around 83,000 distinct CDR3 sequences, more than 10% appearing once. Specimen: whole blood, collected at baseline. All receptors derive from an adult who was a healthcare worker with PCR-confirmed SARS-CoV-2 infection or an uninfected control (not recorded which).

This clonotype was picked up a small number of times. This sequence joins TRBV18 and TRBJ2-6, with D unresolved. Germline V gene data show CDR1 as KGHSH and CDR2 as LQKENI. The length of the CDR3 is 13 residues. The germline V and J ends were trimmed by 4 bases and 2 bases, with 3 bases remaining between them. CDR3 sequence reads: CASSQAGANVLTF. CDR3 DNA: TGTGCCAGCTCACAGGCTGGGGCCAACGTCCTGACTTTC.

V usage is TRBV20-1 and J usage is TRBJ2-7; D gene ambiguous. The CDR3 has 16 residues. V lost 1 base and J 7 bases, leaving 23 bases between the germline ends. CDR1 is DFQATT and CDR2 is SNEGSKA in the germline V gene (reference sequence). The CDR3 nucleotides read TGCAGTGCTAGAGTGGGGAACTCGTGGGGTCTCCGGGAGCAGTACTTC. This codes for CSARVGNSWGLREQYF.

Worth noting for this clonotype: The junction shows a germline mismatch at one end, possibly a read error. The V gene is TRBV7-9, the J gene TRBJ1-2, with D possibly being TRBD1 (6 bases). CDR3 length equals 13 residues. Germline CDR1 and CDR2: SEHNR and FQNEAQ (reference sequence). The CDR3: CANSLGAQGGYTF. The CDR3 DNA follows: TGTGCCAACAGCTTGGGGGCCCAAGGGGGCTACACCTTC.

The V gene is TRBV2, the J gene TRBJ2-1; 9 bases align to TRBD2. The CDR3 is 15 residues long. Germline CDR1 reads SNHLY; CDR2 reads FYNNEI. Germline trimming cut 2 bases from V and 4 bases from J; bases unmatched to any gene: 3. This chain's CDR3 is CASSELAGTYNEQFF. DNA of the CDR3: TGTGCCAGCAGTGAACTAGCGGGGACGTACAATGAGCAGTTCTTC.

J is TRBJ1-6 and V is TRBV30; TRBD1 aligns across 10 bases. After removal of 4 bases from V and 10 bases from J, the junction contained 7 bases not matched to a gene. The CDR3 spans 14 residues. Germline-derived CDR1 and CDR2 are GTSNPN and SVGIG (reference sequence). The CDR3: CAWIDRGRESPLHF. DNA for the CDR3: TGTGCCTGGATCGACAGGGGGCGCGAGTCACCCCTCCACTTT.

The J gene is TRBJ2-7, the V gene TRBV6-2 or TRBV6-3; tentatively, D is TRBD2 (5 bases). V was clipped by 7 bases and J by 5 bases, with 15 bases between them. There are 13 residues in the CDR3. Germline CDR1 reads MNHEY; CDR2 reads SVGEGT. CDR3 residues: CASTNEGFNEQYF. CDR3 DNA sequence: TGTGCCAGCACCAATGAGGGTTTCAACGAGCAGTACTTC.

Relative to its sample, this clonotype is medium-sized. The genes are TRBV18 and TRBJ2-7, with 8 nucleotides matching TRBD1. Trimming removed 3 bases from V and 2 bases from J; junction bases left unmatched: 9. The CDR3 consists of 16 residues. Germline values: CDR1 KGHSH, CDR2 LQKENI. The CDR3 region is CASSPPTGQATYEQYF. Here the CDR3 DNA reads TGTGCCAGCTCACCCCCGACGGGACAGGCTACCTACGAGCAGTACTTC.

This chain connects TRBV10-3 to TRBJ2-7, with TRBD1 as a possible D gene (6 bases). Germline V CDR1 and CDR2: ENHRY, SYGVKD. The ends were cut back, 4 bases at V and 2 bases at J, with 12 bases in the middle. The CDR3 covers 14 residues. The CDR3 here is CAISVGGRTYEQYF. The CDR3 DNA follows: TGTGCCATCAGTGTTGGGGGCAGGACCTACGAGCAGTACTTC.

The V call is TRBV20-1, the J call TRBJ2-7, with D perhaps assigned TRBD1 or TRBD2 (5 bases each). The germline CDR1 and CDR2 sequences are DFQATT and SNEGSKA (reference sequence). The V and J ends lost 1 base and 4 bases respectively, with 11 bases between them. The CDR3 extends over 13 amino acids. The CDR3 nucleotides read TGCAGTGCTAGAGCCGAGGGACGTTACGAGCAGTACTTC. Amino acids: CSARAEGRYEQYF.

This clonotype has just a few counts. The chain combines TRBV14 with TRBJ2-7; no definite D call. This CDR3 has 13 amino acids. Germline V lookup: CDR1 SGHDN, CDR2 FVKESK. The V end lost 0 bases, the J end lost 6 bases, and 9 bases lay between the germline ends. CDR3 in amino acids: CASSQDLGPEQYF. As DNA, the CDR3 is TGTGCCAGCAGCCAAGATCTAGGGCCCGAGCAGTACTTC.

This clonotype turned up a few times. The V call is TRBV7-8, the J call TRBJ2-1; the match to TRBD1 covers 7 bases. V was pared by 6 bases and J by 8 bases, with 7 bases of the junction left unmatched. Germline V lookup: CDR1 SGHVS, CDR2 FQNEAQ. CDR3 length equals 13 residues. Here the CDR3 DNA reads TGTGCCAGCAGTAGACAGGGAGTCGATGAGCAGTTCTTC. It codes for CASSRQGVDEQFF.

The sample holds a few counts of this clonotype. The rearrangement uses TRBV11-3 and TRBJ2-1; the D gene is possibly TRBD2 (7 bases). CDR1 and CDR2 from the germline V gene are SGHNT and YENEEA. The CDR3 runs to 15 residues. Trimming removed 6 bases at V and 2 bases at J, with 14 bases between. CDR3 protein: CASRWGGQPYNEQFF. For the CDR3, the DNA is TGTGCCAGCAGGTGGGGGGGCCAACCCTACAATGAGCAGTTCTTC. Full variable domain (remainder filled in from reference TRBV11-3 and TRBJ2-1): EAGVVQSPRYKIIEKKQPVAFWCNPISGHNTLYWYLQNLGQGPELLIRYENEEAVDDSQLPKDRFSAERLKGVDSTLKIQPAELGDSAVYLCASRWGGQPYNEQFFGPGTRLTVL.

In this sample, this clonotype turned up a few times. The chain links TRBV19 to TRBJ1-5; D is uncertain. Trimming stripped 8 bases from V and 2 bases from J, with 13 bases between. The length of the CDR3 is 14 residues. Germline V gene data show CDR1 as LNHDA and CDR2 as SQIVND (reference sequence). CDR3: CASSQMIGNQPQHF. In nucleotides, the CDR3 is TGTGCCAGTTCCCAGATGATAGGCAATCAGCCCCAGCATTTT.

The DNA of the CDR3 is TGCAGTGCTAGACAAACAGGGAGGAATGGCAATCAGCCCCAGCATTTT. Residues: CSARQTGRNGNQPQHF. The chain uses TRBV20-1 and TRBJ1-5; TRBD1 is a possible D gene (6 bases). The CDR3 length is 16 residues. Trimming took 2 bases from V and 2 from J, leaving 16 bases between them. CDR1 is DFQATT and CDR2 is SNEGSKA in the germline V gene (reference sequence).

The chain recombines TRBV7-8 with TRBJ2-1; possible D gene TRBD2, 11 bases. Deletions cut 3 bases from V and 7 bases from J, with 31 bases between. Germline V lookup: CDR1 SGHVS, CDR2 FQNEAQ. The CDR3 consists of 20 residues. The CDR3 region is CASSLAGTGVLAGVFNEQFF. The CDR3 region has the DNA TGTGCCAGCAGCTTGGCCGGGACAGGGGTACTAGCGGGAGTTTTTAATGAGCAGTTCTTC.

This clonotype has a count of ten or more. The chain couples TRBV3-1 to TRBJ2-2; TRBD2 might be the D (5 bases). CDR3 length: 17 residues. Trimming cost V 0 bases and J 7 bases, with 18 bases left between them. Germline CDR1 is LGHDT and CDR2 is YNNKEL (reference sequence). CDR3 nucleotides: TGTGCCAGCAGCCAAGATGGGCGCGGGCTAGGCCGCGGGGAGCTGTTTTTT. This codes for CASSQDGRGLGRGELFF. The variable domain in full, completed from reference TRBV3-1 and TRBJ2-2, reads DTAVSQTPKYLVTQMGNDKSIKCEQNLGHDTMYWYKQDSKKFLKIMFSYNNKELIINETVPNRFSPKSPDKAHLNLHINSLELGDSAVYFCASSQDGRGLGRGELFFGEGSRLTVL.

This clonotype was recorded at least ten times. The gene calls are TRBV6-2 or TRBV6-3 and TRBJ2-7, with 10 bases lining up with TRBD1. J lost 5 bases, V lost 6 bases, and 7 bases had no gene match. The CDR3 is 14 amino acids. In germline, CDR1 is MNHEY, CDR2 SVGEGT. The CDR3 here is CASSERTGGDEQYF. The CDR3 DNA reads as TGTGCCAGCAGCGAGAGGACAGGGGGGGACGAGCAGTACTTC.

This clonotype was seen repeatedly, ten times or more. The V and J genes are TRBV5-1 and TRBJ2-2, with 9 bases fitting TRBD2. V shed 6 bases, J shed 1 base, and the junction held 7 bases outside the gene matches. The germline V gene has CDR1 SGHRS and CDR2 YFSETQ. This CDR3 spans 16 amino acids. CDR3 residues: CASNRLAGMNTGELFF. The CDR3 coding sequence is TGCGCCAGCAACCGGCTAGCGGGGATGAACACCGGGGAGCTGTTTTTT.

In regard to this clonotype: With a much larger clone just one base away, this may be a read error. Here the CDR3 omits its conserved ending phenylalanine or tryptophan, so a read error is the likely source. The rearrangement links TRBV10-3 to TRBJ1-3, with D perhaps matching TRBD1 (5 bases). With 7 bases removed from V and 2 bases from J, the gap between germline ends came to 6 bases. CDR1 and CDR2 (germline): ENHRY, SYGVKD. The CDR3 covers 12 residues. CDR3 residues: CAIMGPGNTIYL. CDR3 coding DNA: TGTGCCATCATGGGACCTGGAAACACCATATATCTT.

This chain connects TRBV11-2 to TRBJ1-2; 7 bases agree with TRBD1. This CDR3 region has 14 residues. Germline V gene lookup returns CDR1 SGHAT and CDR2 FQNNGV. Trimming at V came to 3 bases and at J to 5 bases, leaving 6 bases not matched to a gene. CDR3: CASSFRGLFYGYTF. The CDR3 coding sequence is TGTGCCAGCAGCTTCAGGGGGTTGTTTTATGGCTACACCTTC.

This clonotype was seen a few times. The chain links TRBV29-1 to TRBJ1-1; D is ambiguous. The CDR3 length is 12 residues. Germline V CDR1 and CDR2: SQVTM, ANQGSEA. This chain's CDR3 is CSDQLGNTEAFF. DNA for the CDR3: TGCAGTGATCAATTGGGGAACACTGAAGCTTTCTTT. The full variable domain, rest sourced from reference TRBV29-1 and TRBJ1-1, is SAVISQKPSRDICQRGTSLTIQCQVDSQVTMMFWYRQQPGQSLTLIATANQGSEATYESGFVIDKFPISRPNLTFSTLTVSNMSPEDSSIYLCSDQLGNTEAFFGQGTRLTVV.